This T cell receptor (beta chain) was observed in a study of CD8+ T cells in alopecia areata. Sequencing templates came from extracted RNA that was reverse transcribed into cDNA. This table comes from immunoSEQ multiplex PCR, and its TCRdb copy is limited to in-frame clones, with some not included. Of some 120,000 clones in the sample, 45% to 60% were seen once. Trimming left V 4 bases short and J 1 base short, with 14 bases between. Per the germline V gene, CDR1 is SGHRS and CDR2 is YFSETQ. The CDR3 runs to 15 residues. In its sample, this clone was seen a few times. Its antigen remains unidentified. Study outcomes and limitations: Especially in alopecia totalis/universalis, lesional scalp showed greater clonality than normal scalp did.

The clonotype originates from a human donor with alopecia areata. This specimen was CD4+ T cells sorted from blood, taken at week 0. This chain links TRBV5-1 with TRBJ1-1, with D unclear. CDR3 region: CASSPEGQTNTEAFF. The CDR3 region has the DNA TGCGCCAGCAGCCCGGAGGGCCAGACGAACACTGAAGCTTTCTTT.